These 22 T cell receptor beta chains share one sample of origin, sequenced in a study of patients and donors after allogeneic stem cell transplantation. One entry per CDR3 protein results from TCRdb running MiXCR on the RT-PCR reads. The data show about 410,000 distinct CDR3 sequences, around 15% seen once. Sequencing input: blood, either unsorted or a sorted T cell fraction (not recorded which). The receptors originated from a human donor who was either an allogeneic HSCT recipient or a stem cell or donor lymphocyte infusion donor (not recorded which). It is not recorded whose cells these are; they may come from a transplant donor.

This chain connects TRBV6-1 to TRBJ2-3; D is undetermined. The CDR3 totals 14 residues. Trimming left V 7 bases short and J 1 base short, with 12 bases between. The germline V gene encodes CDR1 MNHNS and CDR2 SASEGT. The chain's CDR3 is CASNYAGRTDTQYF. The CDR3 DNA reads TGTGCCAGCAACTATGCTGGGCGCACAGATACGCAGTATTTT.

This clonotype was observed a handful of times. The CDR3 bases are TGTGCCAGCAGCTTAGGGGTGGGGGCTAAGGGAGGAAACACCATATATTTT. Translation gives CASSLGVGAKGGNTIYF. V gene TRBV7-8 combines with J gene TRBJ1-3; D may be TRBD1 (6 bases). Germline assignment: CDR1 SGHVS and CDR2 FQNEAQ. This CDR3 contains 17 residues. Trimming removed 1 base from V and 4 bases from J, with 17 bases in between.

On this clonotype: At one end, the junction sequence differs from germline, possibly due to a read error. This chain uses TRBV7-7 with TRBJ2-7, with D hard to call. Looked up from germline, CDR1 is SSHAT and CDR2 is FNYEAQ (reference sequence). The CDR3 runs to 14 residues. Here the CDR3 reads CASSLTPTSGEQYF. CDR3 nucleotide sequence: TGTGCTAGCAGCCTCACCCCTACATCAGGCGAGCAGTACTTC.

This clonotype was detected only a few times. The V call is TRBV7-9, the J call TRBJ2-7; no clear D gene. Germline V lookup: CDR1 SEHNR, CDR2 FQNEAQ (reference sequence). Trimming shortened V by 5 bases and J by 0 bases, and 11 bases separated the two germline ends. This CDR3 has 14 residues. The CDR3 region has the DNA TGTGCCAGCAGCCTACACTCCATCTCCTACGAGCAGTACTTC. This translates into CASSLHSISYEQYF.

The chain uses TRBV6-1 and TRBJ1-6; TRBD1 aligns across 7 bases. Germline-derived CDR1 and CDR2 are MNHNS and SASEGT. Trimming removed 6 bases from V and 5 bases from J; junction bases left unmatched: 10. This CDR3 is built from 16 residues. CDR3 sequence reads: CASRPLQGIDNSPLHF. In DNA form, the CDR3 reads TGTGCCAGCAGACCCTTACAGGGGATTGATAATTCACCCCTCCACTTT.

The chain employs TRBV7-2 and TRBJ2-2; D is unresolved. This CDR3 is 14 amino acids long. V lost 1 base to trimming and J lost 6 bases, with 9 bases between them. Germline assignment: CDR1 SGHTA and CDR2 FQGNSA. The CDR3 sequence is CASSLGGLAGELFF. As DNA, the CDR3 is TGTGCCAGCAGCTTAGGTGGCCTGGCCGGGGAGCTGTTTTTT.

This sequence joins TRBV20-1 and TRBJ1-2; no clear D. The V end was cut by 7 bases, the J end by 3 bases, with 9 bases between. This CDR3 spans 11 amino acids. Germline CDR1 is DFQATT and CDR2 is SNEGSKA (reference sequence). This chain's CDR3 is CSVEVHYGYTF. The CDR3 coding sequence is TGCAGTGTTGAGGTCCACTATGGCTACACCTTC.

This clonotype was observed at least ten times. The V gene is TRBV9, the J gene TRBJ2-7; no firm D call. The CDR3 runs to 15 residues. The germline gives CDR1 SGDLS, CDR2 YYNGEE. Trimming stripped 0 bases from V and 0 bases from J, with 10 bases between. In DNA, the CDR3 is TGTGCCAGCAGCGTAGAGTGGGCGAGCTCCTACGAGCAGTACTTC. It is translated as CASSVEWASSYEQYF.

This clonotype came up many times. The chain recombines TRBV27 with TRBJ1-6; TRBD1 matches 8 bases. The junction had 8 bases not matched to a gene; V was cut back by 5 bases and J by 5 bases. The length of the CDR3 is 16 residues. Germline assignment: CDR1 MNHEY and CDR2 SMNVEV (reference sequence). The CDR3 DNA reads as TGTGCCAGCAGTAATCCACAGGGGGTCCATAATTCACCCCTCCACTTT. It encodes CASSNPQGVHNSPLHF.

This rearrangement joins TRBV5-1 to TRBJ2-1, with TRBD2 identical over 7 bases. This CDR3 comprises 13 residues. Trimming took 4 bases from V and 14 from J; bases not matched to a gene: 12. Germline CDR1 SGHRS, CDR2 YFSETQ. For the CDR3, the DNA is TGCGCCAGCAGCCTCGGGACTACTCCTTCGGAGTTCTTC. Amino acids: CASSLGTTPSEFF.

The CDR3 protein is CASSWTPGSGGARDTQYF. As DNA, the CDR3 is TGCGCCAGCAGCTGGACCCCAGGGAGCGGGGGGGCCAGAGATACGCAGTATTTT. The V gene is TRBV5-1, the J gene TRBJ2-3; 10 nucleotides line up with TRBD2. Germline V gives CDR1 SGHRS, CDR2 YFSETQ. This CDR3 contains 18 residues. V dropped 3 bases and J dropped 5; count of bases not matched to a gene: 15.

The chain is built from TRBV7-2 and TRBJ1-1, with D unresolved. This CDR3 is built from 13 residues. V lost 1 base and J lost 2, with 5 bases in between. CDR1 SGHTA and CDR2 FQGNSA come from the germline V gene. CDR3 sequence: CASSLGHNTEAFF. DNA for the CDR3: TGTGCCAGCAGCTTAGGCCATAACACTGAAGCTTTCTTT. Using reference TRBV7-2 and TRBJ1-1 for the parts outside the CDR3, the full variable domain is GAGVSQSPSNKVTEKGKDVELRCDPISGHTALYWYRQSLGQGLEFLIYFQGNSAPDKSGLPSDRFSAERTGGSVSTLTIQRTQQEDSAVYLCASSLGHNTEAFFGQGTRLTVV.

This clonotype showed up just a few times. This chain uses TRBV11-3 with TRBJ2-1; TRBD2 aligns across 12 bases. This CDR3 is 15 amino acids long. Germline V lookup: CDR1 SGHNT, CDR2 YENEEA. V lost 0 bases and J lost 9; bases outside the gene matches: 3. The CDR3 DNA reads as TGTGCCAGCAGCTTAGAACTAGCGGGAGGCGGTGAGCAGTTCTTC. It codes for CASSLELAGGGEQFF.

The chain links TRBV7-9 to TRBJ2-1; the D call may be TRBD1 or TRBD2 (7 bases each). CDR3 length equals 17 residues. Germline V gene lookup returns CDR1 SEHNR and CDR2 FQNEAQ (reference sequence). The V end was cut by 5 bases, the J end by 5 bases, with 22 bases between. This CDR3 reads CASSTGRGAREDNEQFF. DNA of the CDR3: TGTGCCAGCAGCACCGGCAGGGGGGCCCGGGAGGACAATGAGCAGTTCTTC.

The gene calls are TRBV20-1 and TRBJ2-3; 8 nucleotides line up with TRBD1. Looked up from germline, CDR1 is DFQATT and CDR2 is SNEGSKA (reference sequence). The CDR3 spans 16 residues. With 2 bases clipped from V and 9 bases from J, the junction kept 16 bases outside the gene matches. The CDR3 protein is CSARPRRGQEVSTQYF. The CDR3 region has the DNA TGCAGTGCTAGACCCCGGAGGGGACAGGAGGTTAGCACGCAGTATTTT.

This chain links TRBV19 with TRBJ2-5, with D unresolved. The CDR3 has 11 residues. Germline lookup yields CDR1 LNHDA and CDR2 SQIVND (reference sequence). Deletions cut 3 bases from V and 5 bases from J, with 4 bases between. In DNA, the CDR3 is TGTGCCAGTAGTATTTCGGAGACCCAGTACTTC. Residues: CASSISETQYF. Together with reference TRBV19 and TRBJ2-5, the CDR3 gives the full variable domain: DGGITQSPKYLFRKEGQNVTLSCEQNLNHDAMYWYRQDPGQGLRLIYYSQIVNDFQKGDIAEGYSVSREKKESFPLTVTSAQKNPTAFYLCASSISETQYFGPGTRLLVL.

This clonotype was seen repeatedly, ten times or more. V gene TRBV12-3 or TRBV12-4 combines with J gene TRBJ1-1; no reliable D call. The CDR3 has 14 residues. V dropped 4 bases and J dropped 5 bases, with 14 bases sitting between them. The CDR3 region has the DNA TGTGCCAGCAGTTCCCGCCGGGGTGGTACTGAAGCTTTCTTT. Residues: CASSSRRGGTEAFF.

CDR3 amino acids: CASSYSGTSYNEQFF. Written as DNA, the CDR3 is TGTGCCAGCAGTTACTCCGGGACATCCTACAATGAGCAGTTCTTC. V is TRBV6-5 and J is TRBJ2-1; TRBD1 might be the D (6 bases). V was shortened by 0 bases and J by 1 base, with 7 bases between the two germline ends. The CDR3 runs to 15 residues. Germline V lookup: CDR1 MNHEY, CDR2 SVGAGI.

Only a few counts were recorded for this clonotype. The rearrangement links TRBV12-3 or TRBV12-4 to TRBJ1-2; 9 bases map to TRBD1. The length of the CDR3 is 16 residues. The V gene end was trimmed by 6 bases and the J gene end by 2 bases; junction bases not matched to a gene: 10. Here the CDR3 reads CASSPYRDRENYGYTF. CDR3 coding DNA: TGTGCCAGCAGCCCTTACCGGGACAGGGAAAACTATGGCTACACCTTC.

There are a few counts of this clonotype. This chain links TRBV29-1 with TRBJ2-1; maybe TRBD1 (5 bases). Trimming pared 8 bases from V and 6 bases from J, leaving 11 bases between. This CDR3 spans 11 amino acids. In germline, CDR1 is SQVTM, CDR2 ANQGSEA. CDR3 DNA sequence: TGCAGCTTGGACACGCGCAATGAGCAGTTCTTC. Protein product: CSLDTRNEQFF.

This clonotype was seen a few times. The chain combines TRBV5-1 with TRBJ2-7; no clear D. The CDR3 has 15 amino acids. V was cut by 0 bases and J by 3 bases, with 13 bases left in between. The germline V gene encodes CDR1 SGHRS and CDR2 YFSETQ. The CDR3 here is CASSLASFRNYEQYF. The CDR3 region has the DNA TGCGCCAGCAGCTTGGCCTCGTTCCGGAACTACGAGCAGTACTTC.

This rearrangement joins TRBV4-2 to TRBJ1-1; 9 nucleotides align to TRBD1. The ends lost 1 base at V and 6 bases at J; junction bases unmatched: 9. The germline V gene has CDR1 LGHNA and CDR2 YNFKEQ. The CDR3 is made up of 16 amino acids. CDR3 sequence: CASSQARGTGKAEAFF. In nucleotides, the CDR3 is TGTGCCAGCAGCCAAGCCCGAGGGACAGGGAAGGCTGAAGCTTTCTTT.